This TCR beta chain was recovered during a study of somatic mutations in cytotoxic T cells in rheumatoid arthritis. This clone is a singleton in its sample. Germline values: CDR1 GTSNPN, CDR2 SVGIG (reference sequence). Trimming took off 2 bases at V and 2 bases at J, with 9 bases between the two ends. CDR3 length: 14 residues. TCRdb's table, derived via immunoSEQ multiplex PCR, lists solely in-frame clones and lacks some. The sample records 15,000 to 20,000 clones, more than 65% being singletons. The clonotype originates from an adult with rheumatoid arthritis. The sample comprised CD8+ T cells sorted from blood. The chain combines TRBV30 with TRBJ1-4; TRBD1 might be the D (6 bases). CDR3 region: CAWSSGVTNEKLFF. DNA for the CDR3: TGTGCCTGGAGTTCAGGGGTGACTAATGAAAAACTGTTTTTT.